What follows is one TCR beta chain and its context. The antigen it binds to is not known. No base quality values were provided; no much bigger clone lies one nucleotide off. Library method: the immunoSEQ multiplex PCR assay. For TCR sequencing, RNA was extracted from every sample and reverse transcribed into cDNA to serve as template. SuperScript III was used for first-strand cDNA synthesis, primed with a 2:1 mix of oligo-dT and random hexamers. A synthetic immune receptor repertoire was used to gauge amplification bias, and whatever bias remained was removed computationally. On the study's bioinformatics: After raw reads were preprocessed to remove errors, the CDR3 was defined following IMGT conventions as running from the conserved cysteine to phenylalanine. Clonality was computed as 1 minus the Shannon entropy, with the entropy normalized by log2 of the number of productive unique TCRs. Whether scalp clones were CD4 or CD8 was inferred by matching scalp TCRbeta sequences against CD4 and CD8 repertoires sorted from blood. Entries here come from immuneACCESS through TCRdb and include only in-frame sequences with V and J called. Some clones fail to appear in such tables; in the studies checked, an unresolved V gene covers under half of the shortfall, and the cause of the remainder is unknown. V, J and clone size are taken as reported in that table, and D and trimming were inferred from the DNA itself. Recorded for this sample are about 210,000 clones; about 58% of them occurred a single time. Of the sample, 1.5% to 2% falls within the top ten clones.

The time point label here, explained by the study, means: approximately 4 weeks on oral tofacitinib. Reading the label with the study, this specimen's treatment or condition is: oral pan-JAK inhibitor, 5-10 mg twice daily. From alopecia areata patients, peripheral blood was collected along with lesional scalp punch biopsies. PBMCs were isolated by density centrifugation and stained for CD3, CD4 and CD8, after which CD4+ and CD8+ T cells were sorted on a FACSAria. The germline V gene (reference sequence) provides CDR1 LNHNV and CDR2 YYDKDF. Trimming takes 0 bases off V and 10 bases off J; junction bases not matched to a gene: 8. From the cysteine up to the phenylalanine, the CDR3 has a length of 16 residues. Left in the record is the CDR3 DNA by itself, 48 bases read in frame from the first base. The source of the sample is a study of CD8+ T cells in alopecia areata (dated by TCRdb to the late 2010s). The study in broad terms: Treated patients were enrolled in an open-label pilot trial of oral tofacitinib, 5 to 10 mg twice daily, for moderate-to-severe alopecia areata. Patients stayed on tofacitinib for 6 to 18 months and then had 6 months of follow-up off drug so that delayed response and recurrence could be assessed. Disease severity in treated patients was measured with the SALT score, which quantifies the percentage of affected scalp surface area. The study used high-throughput TCRbeta sequencing to examine T cell clonal expansion in alopecia areata, in both the C3H/HeJ mouse model and human patients. Human TCRbeta sequencing covered scalp tissue and sorted CD4+ and CD8+ peripheral blood T cells from patchy and totalis/universalis alopecia areata patients and healthy controls. Biopsies were taken from tofacitinib-treated patients at baseline and again at 4 and 24 weeks into treatment, and several of those patients also had a later scalp biopsy. Scalp clonality was compared among normal scalp (n=4), patchy alopecia areata scalp (n=8), and alopecia totalis/universalis scalp (n=8). The RNA source kit depended on sample type: the PAXgene miRNA kit for fixed scalp, the miRNeasy kit for PBMCs, and the RNeasy kit for mouse skin. immunoSEQ multiplex PCR using 35 Vbeta forward primers and 13 Jbeta reverse primers was used to amplify TCRbeta CDR3 regions.

Overall study results and their limits: Compared with normal scalp, lesional scalp had higher clonality and more expanded CD8+ clones, particularly in alopecia totalis/universalis, a pattern that suggests antigenic drive. Shared TCR sequences between patients were less evident than in mice, which may be partly attributable to HLA diversity in the patient population. Scalp TCR repertoire analysis is complicated because resident alphabeta T cells in normal human skin are also sequenced, whereas mouse skin is dominated by gammadelta T cells. During tofacitinib treatment, many expanded lesional clones remained in scalp and blood, and this persistence may partly explain relapse after treatment is stopped. Tofacitinib significantly lowered scalp clonality and the number of expanded CD8+ clones among the top 100 scalp clones. Because the treated cohort was small and had just a single nonresponder, larger studies are needed to establish links between baseline CD8+ expansion and response.

This specimen consisted of CD4+ T cells sorted from blood, obtained at week 4, from a patient treated with tofacitinib. The chain couples TRBV15 to TRBJ2-1, with TRBD1 matching 11 junction bases. The source is a human donor with alopecia areata. The nucleotide sequence is TGTGCCACCAGCAGAGATTTTGGGACAGGGGGTGAGGAGCAGTTCTTC. Its coded protein is CATSRDFGTGGEEQFF.